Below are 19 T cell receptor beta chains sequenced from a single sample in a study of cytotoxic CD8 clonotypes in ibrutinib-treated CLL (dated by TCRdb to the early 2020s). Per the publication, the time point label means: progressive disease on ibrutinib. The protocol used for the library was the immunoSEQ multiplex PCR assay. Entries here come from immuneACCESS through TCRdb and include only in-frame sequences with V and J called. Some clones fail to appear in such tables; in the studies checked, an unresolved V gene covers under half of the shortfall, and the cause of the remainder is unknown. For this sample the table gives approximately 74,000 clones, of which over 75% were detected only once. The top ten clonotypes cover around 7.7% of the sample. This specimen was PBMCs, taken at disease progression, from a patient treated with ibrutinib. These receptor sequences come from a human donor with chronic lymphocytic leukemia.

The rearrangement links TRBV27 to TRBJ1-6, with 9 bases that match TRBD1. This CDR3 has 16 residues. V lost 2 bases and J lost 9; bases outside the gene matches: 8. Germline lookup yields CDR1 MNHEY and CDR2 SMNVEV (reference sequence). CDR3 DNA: TGTGCCAGCAGTTTAGACTCACAGGGGGCGTTTTCACCCCTCCACTTT. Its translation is CASSLDSQGAFSPLHF.

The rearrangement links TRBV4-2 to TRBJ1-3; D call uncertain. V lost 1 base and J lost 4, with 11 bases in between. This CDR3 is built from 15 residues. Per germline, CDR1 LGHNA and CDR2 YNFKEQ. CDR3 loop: CASSQVPVRGNTIYF. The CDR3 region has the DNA TGTGCCAGCAGCCAAGTTCCGGTACGAGGAAACACCATATATTTT.

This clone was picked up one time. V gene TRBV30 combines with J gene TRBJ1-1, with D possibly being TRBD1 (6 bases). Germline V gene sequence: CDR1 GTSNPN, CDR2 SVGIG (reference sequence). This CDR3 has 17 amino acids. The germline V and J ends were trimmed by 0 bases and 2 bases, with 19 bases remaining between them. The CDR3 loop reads CAWSVGLGTGYNTEAFF. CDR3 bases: TGTGCCTGGAGTGTGGGTCTCGGAACAGGGTATAACACTGAAGCTTTCTTT.

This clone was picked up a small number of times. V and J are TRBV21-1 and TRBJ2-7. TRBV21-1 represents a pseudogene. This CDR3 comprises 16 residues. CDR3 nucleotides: TGTGCCAGCAGCAAAAGGTCCCCCAGAAGGGCGTACGAGCAGTACTTC. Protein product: CASSKRSPRRAYEQYF.

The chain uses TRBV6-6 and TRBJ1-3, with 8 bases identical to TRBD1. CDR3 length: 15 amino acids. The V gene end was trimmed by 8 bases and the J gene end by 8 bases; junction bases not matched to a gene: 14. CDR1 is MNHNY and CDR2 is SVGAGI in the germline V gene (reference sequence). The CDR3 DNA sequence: TGTGCCAGCGGATACCGACAGGGGTGGGGAGACACCATATATTTT. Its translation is CASGYRQGWGDTIYF.

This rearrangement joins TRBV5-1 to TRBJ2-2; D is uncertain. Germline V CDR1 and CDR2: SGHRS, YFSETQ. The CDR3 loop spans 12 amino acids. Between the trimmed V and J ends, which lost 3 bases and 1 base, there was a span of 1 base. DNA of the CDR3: TGCGCCAGCAGCTGGAACACCGGGGAGCTGTTTTTT. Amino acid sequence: CASSWNTGELFF.

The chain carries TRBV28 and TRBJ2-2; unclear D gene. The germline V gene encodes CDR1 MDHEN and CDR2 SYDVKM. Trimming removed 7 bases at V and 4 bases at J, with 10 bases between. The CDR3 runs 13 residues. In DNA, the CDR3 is TGTGCCAGCACAGAATCCAGCACCGGGGAGCTGTTTTTT. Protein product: CASTESSTGELFF.

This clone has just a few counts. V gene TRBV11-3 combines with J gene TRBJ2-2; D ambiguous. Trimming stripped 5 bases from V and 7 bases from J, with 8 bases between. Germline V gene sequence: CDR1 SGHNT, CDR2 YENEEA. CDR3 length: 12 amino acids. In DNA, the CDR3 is TGTGCCAGCAGCCTGATTGGCGGGGAGCTGTTTTTT. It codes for CASSLIGGELFF.

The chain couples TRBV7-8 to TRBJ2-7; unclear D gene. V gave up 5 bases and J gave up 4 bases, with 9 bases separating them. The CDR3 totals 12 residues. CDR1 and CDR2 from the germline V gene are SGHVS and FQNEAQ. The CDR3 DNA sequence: TGTGCCAGCAGCCCGGTTTCGTACGAGCAGTACTTC. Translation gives CASSPVSYEQYF.

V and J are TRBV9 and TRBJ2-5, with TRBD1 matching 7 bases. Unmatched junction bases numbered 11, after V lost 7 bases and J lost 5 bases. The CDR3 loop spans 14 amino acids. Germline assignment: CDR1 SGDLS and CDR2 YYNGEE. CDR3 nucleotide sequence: TGTGCCAGCGGGGGTGGGACAGTGGGGGAGACCCAGTACTTC. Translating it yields CASGGGTVGETQYF.

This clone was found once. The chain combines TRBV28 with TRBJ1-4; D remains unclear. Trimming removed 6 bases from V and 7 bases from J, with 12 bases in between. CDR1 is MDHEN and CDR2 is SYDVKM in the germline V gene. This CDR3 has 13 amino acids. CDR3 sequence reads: CASSSIWGEKLFF. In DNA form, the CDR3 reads TGTGCCAGCAGCTCCATATGGGGTGAAAAACTGTTTTTT. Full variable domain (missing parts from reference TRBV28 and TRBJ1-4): DVKVTQSSRYLVKRTGEKVFLECVQDMDHENMFWYRQDPGLGLRLIYFSYDVKMKEKGDIPEGYSVSREKKERFSLILESASTNQTSMYLCASSSIWGEKLFFGSGTQLSVL.

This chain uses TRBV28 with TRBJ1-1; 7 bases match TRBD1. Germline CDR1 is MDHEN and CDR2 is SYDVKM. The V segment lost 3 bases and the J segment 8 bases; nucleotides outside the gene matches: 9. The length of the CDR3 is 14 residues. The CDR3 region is CASSFPHLTGEAFF. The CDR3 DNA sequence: TGTGCCAGCAGTTTCCCTCATTTGACAGGGGAAGCTTTCTTT.

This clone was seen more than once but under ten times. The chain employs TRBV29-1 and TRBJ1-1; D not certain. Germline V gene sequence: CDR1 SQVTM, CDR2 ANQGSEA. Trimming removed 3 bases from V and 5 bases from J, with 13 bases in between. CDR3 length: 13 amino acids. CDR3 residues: CSVESREVTEAFF. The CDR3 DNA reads TGCAGCGTTGAGAGTAGGGAGGTGACTGAAGCTTTCTTT.

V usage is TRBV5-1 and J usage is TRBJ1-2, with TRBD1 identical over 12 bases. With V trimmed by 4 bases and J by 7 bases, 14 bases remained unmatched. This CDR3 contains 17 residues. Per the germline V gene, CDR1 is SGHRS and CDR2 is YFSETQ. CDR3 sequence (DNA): TGCGCCAGCAGCCGAGCTGCGTCCGGGACAGGGGGCGCTGGCTACACCTTC. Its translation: CASSRAASGTGGAGYTF.

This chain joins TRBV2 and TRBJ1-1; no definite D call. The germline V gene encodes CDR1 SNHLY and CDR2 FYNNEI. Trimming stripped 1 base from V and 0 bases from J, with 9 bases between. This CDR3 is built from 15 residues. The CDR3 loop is CASSEGRSMNTEAFF. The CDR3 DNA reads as TGTGCCAGCAGTGAAGGACGGAGCATGAACACTGAAGCTTTCTTT.

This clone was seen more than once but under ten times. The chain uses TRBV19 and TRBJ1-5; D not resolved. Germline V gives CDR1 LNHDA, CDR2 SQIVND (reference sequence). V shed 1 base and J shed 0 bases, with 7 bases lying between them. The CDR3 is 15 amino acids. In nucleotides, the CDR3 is TGTGCCAGTAGTATAGTCTGGGGTAGCAATCAGCCCCAGCATTTT. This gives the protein CASSIVWGSNQPQHF.

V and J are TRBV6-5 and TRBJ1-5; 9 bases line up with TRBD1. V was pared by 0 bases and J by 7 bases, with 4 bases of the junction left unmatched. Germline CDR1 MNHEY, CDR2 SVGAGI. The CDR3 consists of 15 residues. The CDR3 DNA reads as TGTGCCAGCAGTTACTCAAGGGGACAGGGACAGCCCCAGCATTTT. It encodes CASSYSRGQGQPQHF.

The CDR3, as DNA: TGTGCCAGCAGTTTATGGGCCGCAGATGCGGGCACTGAAGCTTTCTTT. It encodes CASSLWAADAGTEAFF. This sequence joins TRBV27 and TRBJ1-1; D is uncertain. The CDR3 runs 16 residues. CDR1 is MNHEY, CDR2 SMNVEV, per germline (reference sequence). The V gene lost 1 base and the J gene lost 4 bases, with 16 bases spanning the gap.

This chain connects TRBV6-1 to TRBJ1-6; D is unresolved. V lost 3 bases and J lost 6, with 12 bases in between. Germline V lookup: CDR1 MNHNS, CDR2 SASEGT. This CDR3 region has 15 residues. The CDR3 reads CASSELREVNSPLHF. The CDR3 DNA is TGTGCCAGCAGTGAGCTGAGGGAGGTTAATTCACCCCTCCACTTT.